The rows below give T cell receptor beta chains drawn from one sample of a study of T cell responses to AZD1222 COVID-19 vaccine. Measured with immunoSEQ multiplex PCR; TCRdb has only the in-frame clones, and not every one. The sample has about 140,000 clones, roughly 90% seen once. The sequences come from peripheral blood, collected on day 0 of AZD1222 vaccination. All receptors come from an adult in good health. The CDR3 runs from the conserved cysteine through the conserved F or W. Each record gives: CDR3 DNA, CDR3 protein, clone size, J gene, D gene, V gene. D genes are given only for firm matches. Not all rows give a size; the values are once, few, many and, for expanded clones, a class.

cdr3_nt: TGTGCCAGCAGCACTCCCGAAGGTGGTGTTTATGGCTACACCTTC; cdr3_aa: CASSTPEGGVYGYTF; clone_size: NA; j_call: TRBJ1-2; d_call: NA; v_call: TRBV6-5
cdr3_nt: TGTGCCAGCAGCCAAGATACCGGGATCCGCCCAAACTACGAGCAGTACTTC; cdr3_aa: CASSQDTGIRPNYEQYF; clone_size: NA; j_call: TRBJ2-7; d_call: NA; v_call: TRBV4-2
cdr3_nt: TGTGCCAGCAGCTTAGATGCTTTCACAGATACGCAGTATTTT; cdr3_aa: CASSLDAFTDTQYF; clone_size: NA; j_call: TRBJ2-3; d_call: NA; v_call: TRBV7-2
cdr3_nt: TGCAGCGCCCGGGACAGGGGGCTTATTTATGGCTACACCTTC; cdr3_aa: CSARDRGLIYGYTF; clone_size: NA; j_call: TRBJ1-2; d_call: TRBD1; v_call: TRBV29-1
cdr3_nt: TGTGCCAGCAGTCGGGACGGGGGCTGGAAAGAAAAACTGTTTTTT; cdr3_aa: CASSRDGGWKEKLFF; clone_size: NA; j_call: TRBJ1-4; d_call: NA; v_call: TRBV9
cdr3_nt: TGTGCCAGCAGTTACTCGTCTCTAGGCACCGGGGAGCTGTTTTTT; cdr3_aa: CASSYSSLGTGELFF; clone_size: NA; j_call: TRBJ2-2; d_call: NA; v_call: TRBV6-5
cdr3_nt: TGTGCCAGCAGTGAAGGTCTAGCGGGAGAAGTTGAGCAGTTCTTC; cdr3_aa: CASSEGLAGEVEQFF; clone_size: NA; j_call: TRBJ2-1; d_call: TRBD2; v_call: TRBV6-1
cdr3_nt: TGCGCCAGTAACTGGGACGGAAATAATTCACCCCTCCACTTT; cdr3_aa: CASNWDGNNSPLHF; clone_size: NA; j_call: TRBJ1-6; d_call: NA; v_call: TRBV5-1
cdr3_nt: TGTGCCAGCAGCCTCCCGGCGGATACGCAGTATTTT; cdr3_aa: CASSLPADTQYF; clone_size: NA; j_call: TRBJ2-3; d_call: NA; v_call: TRBV13
cdr3_nt: TGTGCCAGTACCCAGACCGGAGGCACTGAAGCTTTCTTT; cdr3_aa: CASTQTGGTEAFF; clone_size: NA; j_call: TRBJ1-1; d_call: NA; v_call: TRBV19
cdr3_nt: TGTGCCAGCAGTGTGGGGACTGAGCAGTTCTTC; cdr3_aa: CASSVGTEQFF; clone_size: NA; j_call: TRBJ2-1; d_call: NA; v_call: TRBV25-1
cdr3_nt: TGTGCCAGCAGTGAGAACAGGGTCCGCTACACCTTC; cdr3_aa: CASSENRVRYTF; clone_size: NA; j_call: TRBJ1-2; d_call: NA; v_call: TRBV6-1
cdr3_nt: TGTGCCAGCGGGCCCCAGGCTGGTAGCACCATATATTTT; cdr3_aa: CASGPQAGSTIYF; clone_size: NA; j_call: TRBJ1-3; d_call: NA; v_call: TRBV27
cdr3_nt: TGTGCCAGCAGTCCAGGTTCGCTTTATGGCTACACCTTC; cdr3_aa: CASSPGSLYGYTF; clone_size: NA; j_call: TRBJ1-2; d_call: NA; v_call: TRBV28
cdr3_nt: TGCGCCAGCAGCTTCCGGGCTAGCGGGGAGTATGAGCAGTTCTTC; cdr3_aa: CASSFRASGEYEQFF; clone_size: NA; j_call: TRBJ2-1; d_call: TRBD2; v_call: TRBV5-1
cdr3_nt: TGTGCCAGCAGATTAGGAGAAATTGGGATGAGTGAGCAGTTCTTC; cdr3_aa: CASRLGEIGMSEQFF; clone_size: NA; j_call: TRBJ2-1; d_call: NA; v_call: TRBV2
cdr3_nt: TGCGCCAGCAGCCAAGTCGGGGCACCCTACGAGCAGTACTTC; cdr3_aa: CASSQVGAPYEQYF; clone_size: few; j_call: TRBJ2-7; d_call: NA; v_call: TRBV4-1
cdr3_nt: TGTGCCAGCAGCTTAGGAATTGGCGGAGGTGAGCAGTTCTTC; cdr3_aa: CASSLGIGGGEQFF; clone_size: once; j_call: TRBJ2-1; d_call: NA; v_call: TRBV7-3
cdr3_nt: TGTGCCAGCTCACACCCGCGGCGTTACCTATACTCCTACAATGAGCAGTTCTTC; cdr3_aa: CASSHPRRYLYSYNEQFF; clone_size: NA; j_call: TRBJ2-1; d_call: NA; v_call: TRBV18
cdr3_nt: TGTGCCAGCAGCTTGGCCAATCTGGCTCGGGACTATAGCTCCTACAATGAGCAGTTCTTC; cdr3_aa: CASSLANLARDYSSYNEQFF; clone_size: once; j_call: TRBJ2-1; d_call: TRBD2; v_call: TRBV5-4
cdr3_nt: TGTGCCAGCACCAACGTGTGGTCAGCCCTGGTGGATACGCAGTATTTT; cdr3_aa: CASTNVWSALVDTQYF; clone_size: NA; j_call: TRBJ2-3; d_call: NA; v_call: TRBV27
cdr3_nt: TGTGCCAGCAGCGTAGGGACTAGCGGGGGACGCCAAGAGACCCAGTACTTC; cdr3_aa: CASSVGTSGGRQETQYF; clone_size: once; j_call: TRBJ2-5; d_call: TRBD2; v_call: TRBV9
cdr3_nt: TGTGCCAGTAGAAGACTAGCGGGGGGAGATTACAATGAGCAGTTCTTC; cdr3_aa: CASRRLAGGDYNEQFF; clone_size: NA; j_call: TRBJ2-1; d_call: TRBD2; v_call: TRBV19
cdr3_nt: TGTGCCAGCAACCCCGGGGTGGGCACTGAAGCTTTCTTT; cdr3_aa: CASNPGVGTEAFF; clone_size: NA; j_call: TRBJ1-1; d_call: NA; v_call: TRBV5-6
cdr3_nt: TGTGCCAGCAGTGGACAGAGAAATAATTCACCCCTCCACTTT; cdr3_aa: CASSGQRNNSPLHF; clone_size: NA; j_call: TRBJ1-6; d_call: NA; v_call: TRBV2
cdr3_nt: TGTGCCAGTAGTATAACAGGCCCCTACGAGCAGTACTTC; cdr3_aa: CASSITGPYEQYF; clone_size: NA; j_call: TRBJ2-7; d_call: NA; v_call: TRBV19
cdr3_nt: TGTGCCACAGGGAAGACTAGCGGGAGAGGTGAGCAGTTCTTC; cdr3_aa: CATGKTSGRGEQFF; clone_size: NA; j_call: TRBJ2-1; d_call: TRBD2; v_call: TRBV24-1
cdr3_nt: TGTGCCAGCAGCTACTGGGGCGACAGACACTCTGGAAACACCATATATTTT; cdr3_aa: CASSYWGDRHSGNTIYF; clone_size: NA; j_call: TRBJ1-3; d_call: NA; v_call: TRBV13
cdr3_nt: TGTGCCAGCGGGACTAGCGGAGTCGGAGAGACCCAGTACTTC; cdr3_aa: CASGTSGVGETQYF; clone_size: NA; j_call: TRBJ2-5; d_call: TRBD2; v_call: TRBV6-6
cdr3_nt: TGTGCCAGCAAGTATCAGGACAGGCCCTCTGGAAACACCATATATTTT; cdr3_aa: CASKYQDRPSGNTIYF; clone_size: NA; j_call: TRBJ1-3; d_call: TRBD1; v_call: TRBV28
cdr3_nt: TGTGCCAGCAAAGGGGACCGCACGGGCTACACCTTC; cdr3_aa: CASKGDRTGYTF; clone_size: NA; j_call: TRBJ1-2; d_call: NA; v_call: TRBV19
cdr3_nt: TGTGCCAGCAGTTATCGGGGACAGTTAAACACTGAAGCTTTCTTT; cdr3_aa: CASSYRGQLNTEAFF; clone_size: NA; j_call: TRBJ1-1; d_call: TRBD1; v_call: TRBV6-2/TRBV6-3
cdr3_nt: TGTGCCAGCAGTTCCTCTTCATACCGGGACGAGCAGTACTTC; cdr3_aa: CASSSSSYRDEQYF; clone_size: NA; j_call: TRBJ2-7; d_call: NA; v_call: TRBV6-2/TRBV6-3
cdr3_nt: TGTGCCAGCAGTTCCCAGGGGACAGGGGTTGGCTACACCTTC; cdr3_aa: CASSSQGTGVGYTF; clone_size: NA; j_call: TRBJ1-2; d_call: TRBD1; v_call: TRBV6-2/TRBV6-3